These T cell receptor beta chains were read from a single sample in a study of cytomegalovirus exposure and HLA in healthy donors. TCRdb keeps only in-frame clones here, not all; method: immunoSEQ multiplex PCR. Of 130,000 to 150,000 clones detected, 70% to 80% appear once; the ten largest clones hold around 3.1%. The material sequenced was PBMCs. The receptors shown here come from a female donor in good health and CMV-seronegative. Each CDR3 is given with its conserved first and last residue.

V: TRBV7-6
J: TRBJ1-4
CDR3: CASSPTGVNEKLFF

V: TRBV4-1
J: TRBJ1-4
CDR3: CASSQDIGGDEKLFF

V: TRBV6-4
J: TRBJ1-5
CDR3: CASSDAIRQGEGNQPQHF

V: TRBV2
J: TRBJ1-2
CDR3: CASSEWSGVGYTF

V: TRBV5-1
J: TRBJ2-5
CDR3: CASSTGTSGTFGQETQYF

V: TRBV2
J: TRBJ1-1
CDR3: CASSVSVNTEAFF

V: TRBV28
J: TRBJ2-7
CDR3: CASSLEREVSYEQYF

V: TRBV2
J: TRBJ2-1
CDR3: CASSESAGGRGNEQFF

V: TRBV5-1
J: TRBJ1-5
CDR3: CASSPEGGENGQPQHF

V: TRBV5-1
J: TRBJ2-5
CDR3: CASSLGEGGETQYF

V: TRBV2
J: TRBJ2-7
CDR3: CASSESVRVHEQYF

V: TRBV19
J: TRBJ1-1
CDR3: CASSPDSPRNTEAFF

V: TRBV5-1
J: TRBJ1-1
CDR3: CASSLAQTNTEAFF

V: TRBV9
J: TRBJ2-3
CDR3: CASSPAGRTDTQYF

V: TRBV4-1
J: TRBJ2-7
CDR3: CASSQGLATYEQYF

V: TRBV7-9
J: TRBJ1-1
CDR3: CASSLEGQGIPREAFF

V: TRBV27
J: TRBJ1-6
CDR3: CASSISPTGGTTYNSPLHF

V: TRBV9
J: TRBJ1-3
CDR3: CASSVAEGQGFSGNTIYF

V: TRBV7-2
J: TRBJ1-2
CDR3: CASSPDKSYGYTF

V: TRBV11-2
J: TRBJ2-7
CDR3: CASSLSASYEQYF

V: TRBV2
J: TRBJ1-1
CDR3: CASSYRFNTEAFF

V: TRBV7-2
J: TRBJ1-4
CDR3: CASSLRQNIQLFF

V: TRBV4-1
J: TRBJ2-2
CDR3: CASSQTSGKAGELFF

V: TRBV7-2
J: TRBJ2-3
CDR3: CASSLSGGRSDTQYF

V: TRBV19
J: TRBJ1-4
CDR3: CASSIGRRGGELFF

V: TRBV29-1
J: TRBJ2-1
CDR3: CSVGSGLRWENEQFF

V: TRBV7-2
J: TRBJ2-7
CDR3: CASSLGLDSYEQYF

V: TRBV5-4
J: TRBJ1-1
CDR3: CASSLTAANTEAFF

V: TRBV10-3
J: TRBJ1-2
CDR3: CAIRQGGGGYTF